Below, 10 T cell receptor beta chains from the same sample are listed, as sequenced in a study of cytomegalovirus exposure and HLA in healthy donors. The PCR contained 60 Vbeta and 13 Jbeta primers. This table comes from immunoSEQ multiplex PCR, and its TCRdb copy is limited to in-frame clones, with some not included. With 200,000 to 250,000 clones in the sample, the ten largest clones hold 1.1%. Sequenced input: PBMCs. Receptors originate from a girl aged 2 to 10 in good health and CMV-seropositive.

This chain connects TRBV6-4 to TRBJ2-2, with 10 bases fitting TRBD2. Germline V CDR1 and CDR2: MRHNA, SNTAGT. The junction had 12 bases not matched to a gene; V was cut back by 0 bases and J by 5 bases. This CDR3 comprises 19 residues. CDR3: CASSDSWRGLAGVTGELFF. For the CDR3, the DNA is TGTGCCAGCAGTGACTCTTGGAGGGGGCTAGCGGGAGTAACCGGGGAGCTGTTTTTT.

This chain uses TRBV11-2 with TRBJ2-5; D is perhaps TRBD1 (6 bases). The germline V and J ends were trimmed by 2 bases and 1 base, with 11 bases remaining between them. From germline, CDR1 is SGHAT and CDR2 FQNNGV. CDR3 length: 15 amino acids. The CDR3 DNA sequence: TGTGCCAGCAGCTTACCGGGACAAGGCCAAGAGACCCAGTACTTC. Protein sequence: CASSLPGQGQETQYF.

This rearrangement joins TRBV5-5 to TRBJ2-4; 7 nucleotides line up with TRBD2. CDR1 is SGHKS, CDR2 YYEKEE, per germline (reference sequence). V gave up 4 bases and J gave up 2 bases; unmatched junction bases: 3. This CDR3 is built from 14 residues. The CDR3 coding sequence is TGTGCCAGCAGCCATGGGACTACCAAAAACATTCAGTACTTC. This encodes CASSHGTTKNIQYF.

The chain links TRBV13 to TRBJ2-1; TRBD2 matches at 13 bases. J gave up 4 bases and V 5 bases, and 5 bases lay outside the gene matches. The CDR3 runs 16 residues. Germline V gene lookup returns CDR1 PRHDT and CDR2 FYEKMQ (reference sequence). The CDR3 loop reads CASSPWTSGSYNEQFF. The CDR3 DNA follows: TGTGCCAGCAGCCCCTGGACTAGCGGGAGTTACAATGAGCAGTTCTTC.

The chain is built from TRBV6-5 and TRBJ2-2; TRBD1 agrees at 8 bases. This CDR3 spans 16 amino acids. Germline values: CDR1 MNHEY, CDR2 SVGAGI. V trimming: 0 bases; J trimming: 6 bases; junction bases outside the gene matches: 6. CDR3 DNA sequence: TGTGCCAGCAGTTACTCGGTGGACAGGGTGGCCGGGGAGCTGTTTTTT. Protein product: CASSYSVDRVAGELFF.

V gene TRBV6-1 combines with J gene TRBJ1-5; TRBD1 might be the D (5 bases). V lost 7 bases and J 4 bases, leaving 11 bases between the germline ends. Germline CDR1 reads MNHNS; CDR2 reads SASEGT. The CDR3 consists of 13 residues. The CDR3 sequence is CASTAGLNQPQHF. The CDR3 DNA is TGTGCCAGCACAGCAGGGTTAAATCAGCCCCAGCATTTT.

J is TRBJ2-1 and V is TRBV25-1; 10 bases are shared with TRBD1. Trimming removed 5 bases from V and 3 bases from J; junction bases left unmatched: 4. The germline V gene encodes CDR1 MGHDK and CDR2 SYGVNS. The CDR3 is 15 amino acids. DNA for the CDR3: TGTGCCAGCAGTCCCGGGGACAGGGGCTACAATGAGCAGTTCTTC. Protein product: CASSPGDRGYNEQFF.

The chain uses TRBV2 and TRBJ2-7, with TRBD1 matching 7 bases. Losses at the gene ends were 4 bases for V and 5 bases for J; bases not matched to a gene: 11. The germline V gene has CDR1 SNHLY and CDR2 FYNNEI. The length of the CDR3 is 15 residues. The DNA of the CDR3 is TGTGCCAGCAGTGGGTTCCGGGACCAGGGGGACGAGCAGTACTTC. It translates to CASSGFRDQGDEQYF.

J is TRBJ1-5 and V is TRBV4-1, with D maybe TRBD1 (5 bases). V gave up 4 bases and J gave up 2 bases, with 12 bases separating them. Germline CDR1 reads MGHRA; CDR2 reads YSYEKL. This CDR3 spans 15 amino acids. CDR3 in amino acids: CASSLEEGGNQPQHF. Here the CDR3 DNA reads TGCGCCAGCAGCCTAGAGGAAGGGGGCAATCAGCCCCAGCATTTT.

V is TRBV28 and J is TRBJ1-2; possibly TRBD1 for D (6 bases). Germline-derived CDR1 and CDR2 are MDHEN and SYDVKM. The CDR3 runs to 15 residues. Trimming stripped 5 bases from V and 5 bases from J, with 18 bases between. CDR3 coding DNA: TGTGCCAGCAGTGATATAAAGGGGGTAGGGTATGGCTACACCTTC. Protein sequence: CASSDIKGVGYGYTF.